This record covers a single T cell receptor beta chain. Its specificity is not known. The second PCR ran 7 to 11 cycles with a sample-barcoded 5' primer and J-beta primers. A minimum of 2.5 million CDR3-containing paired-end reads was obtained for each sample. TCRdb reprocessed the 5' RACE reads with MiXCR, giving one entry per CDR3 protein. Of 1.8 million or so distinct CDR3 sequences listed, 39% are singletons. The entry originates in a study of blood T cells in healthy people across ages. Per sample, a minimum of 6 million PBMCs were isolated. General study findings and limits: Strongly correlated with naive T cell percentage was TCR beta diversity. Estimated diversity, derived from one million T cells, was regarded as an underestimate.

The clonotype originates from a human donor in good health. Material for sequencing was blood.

The DNA for the CDR3 is TGCAGTGCTAGTTCGGGGGGAAACTATGGCTACACCTTC. Protein: CSASSGGNYGYTF. The chain uses TRBV20-1 and TRBJ1-2; D perhaps matches TRBD1 (5 bases). Germline lookup yields CDR1 DFQATT and CDR2 SNEGSKA (reference sequence). The V and J ends lost 3 bases and 2 bases respectively, with 10 bases between them. The CDR3 totals 13 residues.